This T cell receptor (beta chain) derives from a study of T cells in Graves' hyperthyroidism and ophthalmopathy. Study-wide findings and caveats: Ophthalmopathy and stable hyperthyroidism were separated by a 13 V-J model.

V was trimmed by 4 bases and J by 1 base, leaving 4 bases between them. The CDR3 spans 13 residues. CDR1 and CDR2 (germline): LGHDT, YNNKEL (reference sequence). This clonotype was counted a few times. What it binds is not known. A single base separates this from a much larger clone, so it may be a read error. TCR beta CDR3 sequences were amplified from RNA transcripts. During a first-round RT-PCR of the TCR CDR3, the HTBI primer set was used. A single record per CDR3 protein comes from TCRdb applying MiXCR to the multiplex PCR reads. The table includes approximately 600,000 distinct CDR3 sequences, approximately 15% detected once.

The sequence derives from a woman younger than 35 with Graves' ophthalmopathy. V gene TRBV3-1 combines with J gene TRBJ2-2; D ambiguous. The sequenced sample was blood. The CDR3 DNA sequence: TGTGCCAGCAGCCCTGTGAACACCGGGGAGCTGTTTTTT. Residues: CASSPVNTGELFF.